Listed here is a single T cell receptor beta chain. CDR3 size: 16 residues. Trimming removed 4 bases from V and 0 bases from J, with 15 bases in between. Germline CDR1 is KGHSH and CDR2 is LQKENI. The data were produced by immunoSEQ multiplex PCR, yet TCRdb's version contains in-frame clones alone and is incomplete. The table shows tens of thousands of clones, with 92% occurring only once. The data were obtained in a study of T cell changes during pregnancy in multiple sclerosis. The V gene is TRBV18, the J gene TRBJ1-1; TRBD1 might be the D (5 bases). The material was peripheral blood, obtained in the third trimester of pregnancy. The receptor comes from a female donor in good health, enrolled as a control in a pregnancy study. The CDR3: CASSQLQVKMNTEAFF. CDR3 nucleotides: TGTGCCAGCTCACAGTTACAGGTGAAAATGAACACTGAAGCTTTCTTT.